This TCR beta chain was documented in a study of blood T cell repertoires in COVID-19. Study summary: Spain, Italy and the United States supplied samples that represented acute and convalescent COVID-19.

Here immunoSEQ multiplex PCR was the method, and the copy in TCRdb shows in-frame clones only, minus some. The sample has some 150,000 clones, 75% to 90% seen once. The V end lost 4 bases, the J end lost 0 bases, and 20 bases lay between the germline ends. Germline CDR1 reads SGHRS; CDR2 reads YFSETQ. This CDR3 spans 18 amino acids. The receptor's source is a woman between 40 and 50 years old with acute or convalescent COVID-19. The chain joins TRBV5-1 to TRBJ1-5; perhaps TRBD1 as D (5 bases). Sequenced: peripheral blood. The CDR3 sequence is CASSMDTEGFYSNQPQHF. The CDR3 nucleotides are TGCGCCAGCAGCATGGACACGGAGGGGTTCTATAGCAATCAGCCCCAGCATTTT.